This entry lists 15 T cell receptor beta chains sequenced from one sample in a study of blood T cell repertoires in COVID-19. Using immunoSEQ multiplex PCR, the repertoire was profiled, and TCRdb retains in-frame clones only, with some absent. Altogether 210,000 or so clones are present, 75% to 90% being singletons, with the ten largest covering around 7%. Sequencing input: peripheral blood. The receptors were gathered from a man aged 35 to 55 with acute or convalescent COVID-19.

This sequence joins TRBV7-9 and TRBJ1-1; D gene ambiguous. Trimming removed 3 bases from V and 7 bases from J, with 12 bases in between. This CDR3 comprises 13 residues. Germline values: CDR1 SEHNR, CDR2 FQNEAQ (reference sequence). The CDR3, as DNA: TGTGCCAGCAGCTTTACACAGACTATTGAAGCTTTCTTT. Its protein is CASSFTQTIEAFF. The full variable domain, with the rest looked up from reference TRBV7-9 and TRBJ1-1, is DTGVSQNPRHKITKRGQNVTFRCDPISEHNRLYWYRQTLGQGPEFLTYFQNEAQLEKSRLLSDRFSAERPKGSFSTLEIQRTEQGDSAMYLCASSFTQTIEAFFGQGTRLTVV.

The chain carries TRBV4-3 and TRBJ1-4; a weak D match, TRBD1 (6 bases). V dropped 3 bases and J dropped 4 bases, with 12 bases sitting between them. The CDR3 runs to 15 residues. The germline V gene encodes CDR1 LGHNA and CDR2 YSLEER. CDR3 region: CASSHLTGGNEKLFF. Written as DNA, the CDR3 is TGCGCCAGCAGCCATCTGACAGGAGGTAATGAAAAACTGTTTTTT.

The chain employs TRBV25-1 and TRBJ2-7; 7 bases map to TRBD1. Germline V gene data show CDR1 as MGHDK and CDR2 as SYGVNS. The V gene end was trimmed by 8 bases and the J gene end by 6 bases; junction bases not matched to a gene: 13. The CDR3 runs to 14 residues. The CDR3 coding sequence is TGTGCCAGCGAGACAGGGAAAAGGGCCTCCGAGCAGTACTTC. Its protein product is CASETGKRASEQYF.

The chain couples TRBV6-1 to TRBJ2-6, with 7 positions matching TRBD2. The ends lost 0 bases at V and 0 bases at J; junction bases unmatched: 8. This CDR3 has 19 amino acids. Germline values: CDR1 MNHNS, CDR2 SASEGT. CDR3 protein: CASSEAPPGLGSGANVLTF. DNA of the CDR3: TGTGCCAGCAGTGAAGCACCACCCGGACTAGGCTCTGGGGCCAACGTCCTGACTTTC.

As to this clone: This CDR3 is also generated by other DNA sequences in the sample. The chain has TRBV4-3 and TRBJ1-6, with 9 bases lining up with TRBD1. V dropped 3 bases and J dropped 9; count of bases not matched to a gene: 0. CDR1 and CDR2 from the germline V gene are LGHNA and YSLEER. This CDR3 is built from 13 residues. CDR3 sequence: CASSQDRGSPLHF. CDR3 sequence (DNA): TGCGCCAGCAGCCAGGACAGGGGTTCACCCCTCCACTTT.

V gene TRBV5-3 combines with J gene TRBJ1-5, with TRBD1 as a possible D gene (6 bases). TRBV5-3 is an ORF for which the function is uncertain. The germline V and J ends were trimmed by 0 bases and 4 bases, with 20 bases remaining between them. This CDR3 region has 18 residues. Written as DNA, the CDR3 is TGTGCCAGAAGCTTGGTGTACCACAGGGCGTTTGGGAATCAGCCCCAGCATTTT. Protein product: CARSLVYHRAFGNQPQHF.

The V call is TRBV5-5, the J call TRBJ1-3, with 7 nucleotides matching TRBD1. CDR1 is SGHKS and CDR2 is YYEKEE in the germline V gene (reference sequence). V lost 0 bases and J lost 5; bases outside the gene matches: 5. This CDR3 is 15 amino acids long. CDR3 DNA: TGTGCCAGCAGCTTGGGACAGGGTGGTAGAAACACCATATATTTT. The encoded protein is CASSLGQGGRNTIYF.

The rearrangement links TRBV19 to TRBJ2-1; D ambiguous. This CDR3 contains 13 residues. Germline CDR1 LNHDA, CDR2 SQIVND (reference sequence). Trimming cost V 7 bases and J 7 bases, with 14 bases left between them. In DNA, the CDR3 is TGTGCCAGTACCCTCAGACACACGAATGAGCAGTTCTTC. Amino acids: CASTLRHTNEQFF.

This clone was seen only once. The chain recombines TRBV30 with TRBJ2-3, with 10 bases identical to TRBD2. V trimming: 0 bases; J trimming: 8 bases; junction bases outside the gene matches: 5. The CDR3 runs to 14 residues. Per the germline V gene, CDR1 is GTSNPN and CDR2 is SVGIG (reference sequence). The CDR3 nucleotides read TGTGCCTGGAGTGTACTAGCGGGGTTGGGTACGCAGTATTTT. Translating it yields CAWSVLAGLGTQYF.

The genes are TRBV5-4 and TRBJ2-7; 7 bases match TRBD2. The CDR3 consists of 15 residues. The V segment lost 2 bases and the J segment 0 bases; nucleotides outside the gene matches: 5. The germline V gene has CDR1 SGHNT and CDR2 YYREEE (reference sequence). DNA for the CDR3: TGTGCCAGCAGCTTTCAAGCGGGGCCCTCCTACGAGCAGTACTTC. Protein sequence: CASSFQAGPSYEQYF. The whole variable domain, filled in from reference TRBV5-4 and TRBJ2-7, reads ETGVTQSPTHLIKTRGQQVTLRCSSQSGHNTVSWYQQALGQGPQFIFQYYREEENGRGNFPPRFSGLQFPNYSSELNVNALELDDSALYLCASSFQAGPSYEQYFGPGTRLTVT.

The chain employs TRBV7-2 and TRBJ2-7; D not certain. Trimming removed 5 bases from V and 2 bases from J, with 16 bases in between. The CDR3 runs to 15 residues. Germline CDR1 and CDR2: SGHTA and FQGNSA. CDR3 amino acids: CASSQGGASTYEQYF. CDR3 in DNA: TGTGCCAGCAGCCAAGGCGGCGCGTCCACCTACGAGCAGTACTTC.

The genes are TRBV6-1 and TRBJ2-4; 9 nucleotides match TRBD1. V lost 2 bases, J lost 2 bases, and 7 bases stayed unmatched. CDR3 length: 17 residues. From germline, CDR1 is MNHNS and CDR2 SASEGT. CDR3 sequence: CASSEQGQGVTKNIQYF. CDR3 DNA sequence: TGTGCCAGCAGTGAACAGGGACAGGGTGTGACCAAAAACATTCAGTACTTC.

This clone has a count of ten or more. The rearrangement joins TRBV7-8 to TRBJ2-1; 12 bases align to TRBD2. The CDR3 spans 19 residues. The V gene's germline CDR1 is SGHVS and CDR2 FQNEAQ. V was pared by 1 base and J by 6 bases, with 13 bases of the junction left unmatched. CDR3: CASSLGSLAGGQSFNEQFF. The CDR3 region has the DNA TGTGCCAGCAGCTTAGGGTCTCTAGCGGGGGGGCAGTCATTCAATGAGCAGTTCTTC.

This clone occurred once. The CDR3 DNA reads as TGTGCCACCAGCGGGGGCCTATTACTAAATTCACCCCTCCACTTT. Its translation is CATSGGLLLNSPLHF. The rearrangement joins TRBV15 to TRBJ1-6, with D perhaps TRBD1 (6 bases). The length of the CDR3 is 15 residues. V was cut by 5 bases and J by 7 bases, with 15 bases left in between. Germline V CDR1 and CDR2: LNHNV, YYDKDF (reference sequence).

This clone was seen a handful of times. The V call is TRBV7-6, the J call TRBJ1-6; 9 positions match TRBD1. Germline CDR1 and CDR2: SGHVS and FNYEAQ. The CDR3 totals 14 residues. The J segment lost 8 bases and the V segment lost 3 bases, leaving 2 bases of the junction unmatched. The CDR3 bases are TGTGCCAGCAGCTTGGACAGGGGTGATTCACCCCTCCACTTT. Residues: CASSLDRGDSPLHF.